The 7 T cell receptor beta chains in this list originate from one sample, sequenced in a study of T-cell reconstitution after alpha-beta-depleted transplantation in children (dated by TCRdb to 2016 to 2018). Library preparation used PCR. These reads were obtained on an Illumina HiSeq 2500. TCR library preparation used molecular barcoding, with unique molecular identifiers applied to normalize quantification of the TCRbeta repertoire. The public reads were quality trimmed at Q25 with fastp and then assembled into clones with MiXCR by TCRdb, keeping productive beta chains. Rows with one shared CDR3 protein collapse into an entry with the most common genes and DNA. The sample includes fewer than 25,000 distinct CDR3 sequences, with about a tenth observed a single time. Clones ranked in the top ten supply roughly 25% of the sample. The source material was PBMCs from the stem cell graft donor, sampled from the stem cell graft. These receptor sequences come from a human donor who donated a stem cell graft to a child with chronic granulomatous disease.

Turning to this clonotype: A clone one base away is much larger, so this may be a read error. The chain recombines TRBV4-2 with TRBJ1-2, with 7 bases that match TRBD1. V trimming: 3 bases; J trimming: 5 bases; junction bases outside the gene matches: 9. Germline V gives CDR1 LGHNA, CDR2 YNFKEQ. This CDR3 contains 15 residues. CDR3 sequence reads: CASSHDESTGYGYTF. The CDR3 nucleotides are TGTGCCAGCAGCCATGACGAATCGACAGGGTATGGCTACACCTTC.

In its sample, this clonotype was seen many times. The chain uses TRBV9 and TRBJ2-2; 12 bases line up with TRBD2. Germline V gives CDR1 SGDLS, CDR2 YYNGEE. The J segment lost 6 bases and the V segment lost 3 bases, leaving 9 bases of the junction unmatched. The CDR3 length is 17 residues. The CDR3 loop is CASSADKTSGGPGELFF. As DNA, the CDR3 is TGTGCCAGCAGCGCAGATAAGACTAGCGGGGGACCCGGGGAGCTGTTTTTT.

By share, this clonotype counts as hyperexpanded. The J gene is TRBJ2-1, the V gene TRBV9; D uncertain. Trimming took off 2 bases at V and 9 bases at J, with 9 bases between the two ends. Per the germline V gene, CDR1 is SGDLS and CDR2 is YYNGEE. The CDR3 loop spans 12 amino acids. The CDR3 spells CASSVSVSEQFF. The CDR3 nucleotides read TGTGCCAGCAGCGTCTCTGTTAGTGAGCAGTTCTTC.

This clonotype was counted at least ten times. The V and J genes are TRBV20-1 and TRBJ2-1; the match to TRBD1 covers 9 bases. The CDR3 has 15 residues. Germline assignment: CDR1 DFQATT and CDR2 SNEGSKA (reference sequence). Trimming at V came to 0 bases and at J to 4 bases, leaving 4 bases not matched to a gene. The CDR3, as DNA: TGCAGTGCTAGAGATCCCGGGACAGGGTACAATGAGCAGTTCTTC. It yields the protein CSARDPGTGYNEQFF.

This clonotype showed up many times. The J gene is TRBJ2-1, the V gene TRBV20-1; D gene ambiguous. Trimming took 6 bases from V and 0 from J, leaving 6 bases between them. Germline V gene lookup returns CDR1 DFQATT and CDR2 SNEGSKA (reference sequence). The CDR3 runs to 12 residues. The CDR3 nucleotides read TGCAGTGCCCCAGTCTCCTACAATGAGCAGTTCTTC. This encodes CSAPVSYNEQFF.

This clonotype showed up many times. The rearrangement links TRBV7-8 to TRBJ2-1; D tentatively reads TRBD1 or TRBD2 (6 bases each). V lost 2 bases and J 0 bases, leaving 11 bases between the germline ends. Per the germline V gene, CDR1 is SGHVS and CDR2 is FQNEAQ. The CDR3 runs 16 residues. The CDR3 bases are TGTGCCAGCAGCTTAAAAGGGGGGCACTCCTACAATGAGCAGTTCTTC. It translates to CASSLKGGHSYNEQFF. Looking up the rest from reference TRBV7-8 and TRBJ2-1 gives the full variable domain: GAGVSQSPRYKVAKRGQDVALRCDPISGHVSLFWYQQALGQGPEFLTYFQNEAQLDKSGLPSDRFFAERPEGSVSTLKIQRTQQEDSAVYLCASSLKGGHSYNEQFFGPGTRLTVL.

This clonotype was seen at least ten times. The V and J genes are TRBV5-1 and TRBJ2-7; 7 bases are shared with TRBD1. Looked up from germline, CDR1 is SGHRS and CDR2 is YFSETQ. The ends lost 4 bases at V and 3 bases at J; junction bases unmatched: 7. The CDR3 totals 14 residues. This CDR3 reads CASSARTGFYEQYF. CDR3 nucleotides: TGCGCCAGCAGCGCCCGGACAGGATTCTACGAGCAGTACTTC.